A single sample gave rise to the 26 T cell receptor beta chains below, sequenced in a study of T-cell memory formation after mild COVID-19. TCRdb reanalysed the 5' RACE reads using MiXCR and keeps one entry per CDR3 protein. The repertoire holds roughly 340,000 distinct CDR3 sequences, with less than 25% as singletons. Sequenced input: PBMCs or a T cell subset sorted from them (not recorded which). The receptors originated from a man aged 18 to 35 who had mild COVID-19 (a few samples of this study predate the infection). Cell type and time point are not known.

This chain links TRBV20-1 with TRBJ1-4; D not resolved. The V and J ends lost 0 bases and 8 bases respectively, with 13 bases between them. CDR3 length: 14 amino acids. Germline CDR1 is DFQATT and CDR2 is SNEGSKA (reference sequence). CDR3 sequence (DNA): TGCAGTGCTAGAGACCCGGGAGTAAAGGAAAAACTGTTTTTT. It specifies CSARDPGVKEKLFF.

This clonotype showed up just a few times. The genes are TRBV4-3 and TRBJ2-4; perhaps D is TRBD1 or TRBD2 (5 bases each). This CDR3 is built from 17 residues. In germline, CDR1 is LGHNA, CDR2 YSLEER. Trimming cost V 5 bases and J 3 bases, with 20 bases left between them. As DNA, the CDR3 is TGCGCCAGCAGCGTAGGCACGACCGGGACCCTCAAAAACATTCAGTACTTC. Translation: CASSVGTTGTLKNIQYF.

The chain uses TRBV2 and TRBJ1-1, with 9 bases identical to TRBD1. CDR1 is SNHLY and CDR2 is FYNNEI in the germline V gene. There are 11 residues in the CDR3. The V segment lost 10 bases and the J segment 5 bases; nucleotides outside the gene matches: 2. CDR3 sequence: CATTGGTEAFF. The CDR3 bases are TGTGCCACGACAGGGGGAACTGAAGCTTTCTTT.

This clonotype was detected only a few times. The rearrangement joins TRBV20-1 to TRBJ1-2; TRBD1 might be the D (5 bases). The length of the CDR3 is 14 residues. Looked up from germline, CDR1 is DFQATT and CDR2 is SNEGSKA (reference sequence). V lost 6 bases to trimming and J lost 2 bases, with 16 bases between them. The CDR3 DNA follows: TGCAGTGCCCTCCGAGGGGCAGGGAACTATGGCTACACCTTC. Translated: CSALRGAGNYGYTF.

In the case of this clonotype: At one boundary the junction diverges from the germline segment, which might be a read error. This chain links TRBV27 with TRBJ2-1, with D perhaps matching TRBD1 (5 bases). Germline V lookup: CDR1 MNHEY, CDR2 SMNVEV (reference sequence). The CDR3 is 14 residues long. The CDR3 is CASSYRSSYNEQFF. CDR3 nucleotide sequence: TGTGCAAGCAGTTACAGGTCGTCGTACAATGAGCAGTTCTTC.

The chain has TRBV6-2 or TRBV6-3 and TRBJ2-5, with TRBD1 identical over 7 bases. CDR1 is MNHEY, CDR2 SVGEGT, per germline. This CDR3 has 15 amino acids. V lost 6 bases and J lost 0; bases outside the gene matches: 7. For the CDR3, the DNA is TGTGCCAGCAGCGGACAGGAGTGGTACCAAGAGACCCAGTACTTC. Translated, it gives CASSGQEWYQETQYF.

The chain joins TRBV7-6 to TRBJ2-7; no reliable D call. CDR3 size: 13 residues. The V end was cut by 3 bases, the J end by 6 bases, with 12 bases between. Germline V gene lookup returns CDR1 SGHVS and CDR2 FNYEAQ. The CDR3 here is CASSFNLVSEQYV. The CDR3 DNA is TGTGCCAGCAGCTTTAACCTGGTTTCCGAGCAGTACGTC.

The chain couples TRBV7-3 to TRBJ2-7; TRBD1 matches at 7 bases. Trimming cost V 3 bases and J 7 bases; bases outside gene matches: 6. Germline assignment: CDR1 SGHTA and CDR2 FQGTGA. The CDR3 sequence is 13 residues long. The CDR3 is CASSLGNRGEQYF. The CDR3 nucleotides read TGTGCCAGCAGCTTGGGAAACAGGGGAGAGCAGTACTTC.

CDR3 residues: CASSPTVDDTQYF. Here the CDR3 DNA reads TGTGCCAGCAGCCCGACAGTAGACGATACGCAGTATTTT. The V gene is TRBV11-2, the J gene TRBJ2-3; perhaps TRBD1 as D (5 bases). CDR1 is SGHAT, CDR2 FQNNGV, per germline. The V end lost 5 bases, the J end lost 6 bases, and 12 bases lay between the germline ends. CDR3 length: 13 residues.

The chain carries TRBV7-2 and TRBJ2-5; the match to TRBD2 covers 11 bases. The CDR3 loop spans 15 amino acids. V was pared by 5 bases and J by 5 bases, with 7 bases of the junction left unmatched. Germline lookup yields CDR1 SGHTA and CDR2 FQGNSA. CDR3 sequence: CASSRGLAGGETQYF. DNA for the CDR3: TGTGCCAGCAGCAGAGGACTAGCGGGCGGGGAGACCCAGTACTTC. The full variable domain, with the rest looked up from reference TRBV7-2 and TRBJ2-5, is GAGVSQSPSNKVTEKGKDVELRCDPISGHTALYWYRQSLGQGLEFLIYFQGNSAPDKSGLPSDRFSAERTGGSVSTLTIQRTQQEDSAVYLCASSRGLAGGETQYFGPGTRLLVL.

V usage is TRBV18 and J usage is TRBJ2-6; D uncertain. CDR1 KGHSH and CDR2 LQKENI come from the germline V gene. V was trimmed by 8 bases and J by 2 bases, leaving 13 bases between them. This CDR3 is 15 amino acids long. CDR3 residues: CASNLGIAGANVLTF. The CDR3 bases are TGTGCCAGCAACCTCGGAATAGCTGGGGCCAACGTCCTGACTTTC.

There are many counts of this clonotype. V and J are TRBV12-3 or TRBV12-4 and TRBJ1-6, with D tentatively TRBD1 (6 bases). The CDR3 is 14 amino acids. V lost 6 bases and J lost 7, with 13 bases in between. The CDR3 is CASSPRGGNSPLHF. The CDR3 DNA reads as TGTGCCAGCAGCCCCAGGGGAGGCAATTCACCCCTCCACTTT.

The V and J genes are TRBV5-5 and TRBJ1-1, with D perhaps TRBD1 (5 bases). Trimming took off 0 bases at V and 2 bases at J, with 20 bases between the two ends. The CDR3 runs to 18 residues. CDR1 and CDR2 (germline): SGHKS, YYEKEE (reference sequence). CDR3 coding DNA: TGTGCCAGCAGCTTGGCCCCCTCGGTAAGGGACGATAACACTGAAGCTTTCTTT. Translation: CASSLAPSVRDDNTEAFF.

The chain joins TRBV20-1 to TRBJ2-3; 9 bases are a match to TRBD2. V lost 3 bases, J lost 4 bases, and 8 bases stayed unmatched. Germline-derived CDR1 and CDR2 are DFQATT and SNEGSKA (reference sequence). CDR3 length: 15 residues. CDR3 nucleotides: TGCAGTGCTAGTGGGCTAGCGGGGAAGTCAGATACGCAGTATTTT. It is translated as CSASGLAGKSDTQYF.

This clonotype appeared a few times. The chain joins TRBV29-1 to TRBJ2-1; D is possibly TRBD2 (6 bases). Germline assignment: CDR1 SQVTM and CDR2 ANQGSEA. The V end was cut by 0 bases, the J end by 2 bases, with 14 bases between. The CDR3 consists of 16 residues. CDR3 in DNA: TGCAGCGTTGAAGAGGGGACTGCAGAGGCCTACAATGAGCAGTTCTTC. The encoded protein is CSVEEGTAEAYNEQFF.

This clonotype was counted only a few times. This sequence joins TRBV5-1 and TRBJ2-6; D is unresolved. CDR1 SGHRS and CDR2 YFSETQ come from the germline V gene. The CDR3 is made up of 15 amino acids. Trimming left V 3 bases short and J 0 bases short, with 7 bases between. CDR3 nucleotides: TGCGCCAGCAGCTCACCCAGCTCTGGGGCCAACGTCCTGACTTTC. This codes for CASSSPSSGANVLTF.

In its sample, this clonotype was seen a few times. The V call is TRBV2, the J call TRBJ1-5, with D uncertain. CDR1 is SNHLY, CDR2 FYNNEI, per germline. The V gene lost 7 bases and the J gene lost 1 base, with 11 bases spanning the gap. This CDR3 has 14 amino acids. The CDR3 DNA reads as TGTGCCAGCACCCCGACGAACAGCAATCAGCCCCAGCATTTT. Protein: CASTPTNSNQPQHF.

The table lists this clonotype with many counts. The rearrangement links TRBV29-1 to TRBJ2-2, with D perhaps TRBD1 (5 bases). V shed 7 bases and J shed 3 bases, with 12 bases lying between them. Germline CDR1 reads SQVTM; CDR2 reads ANQGSEA. CDR3 size: 13 residues. The CDR3 loop is CSALGADTGELFF. The CDR3 bases are TGCAGCGCACTTGGGGCCGACACCGGGGAGCTGTTTTTT.

A few counts support this clonotype. The genes are TRBV7-8 and TRBJ1-2; maybe TRBD1 (5 bases). CDR3 length equals 15 residues. V lost 5 bases and J 5 bases, leaving 18 bases between the germline ends. Germline-derived CDR1 and CDR2 are SGHVS and FQNEAQ. For the CDR3, the DNA is TGTGCCAGCAGCGAAAGTCCAGGGACGGTATATGGCTACACCTTC. It is translated as CASSESPGTVYGYTF.

This clonotype was observed at least ten times. The chain joins TRBV12-3 or TRBV12-4 to TRBJ2-5; 10 bases are a match to TRBD1. V gave up 7 bases and J gave up 5 bases; unmatched junction bases: 7. This CDR3 spans 14 amino acids. DNA for the CDR3: TGTGCCAGCACCCCGGGACAGGGGTGGGAGACCCAGTACTTC. Protein sequence: CASTPGQGWETQYF.

The chain recombines TRBV7-2 with TRBJ2-5, with D perhaps being TRBD1 or TRBD2 (6 bases each). The length of the CDR3 is 16 residues. CDR1 SGHTA and CDR2 FQGNSA come from the germline V gene. V was shortened by 2 bases and J by 3 bases, with 16 bases between the two germline ends. CDR3 region: CASSLSTGASEETQYF. In nucleotides, the CDR3 is TGTGCCAGCAGCTTATCAACGGGGGCCTCCGAAGAGACCCAGTACTTC.

This clonotype has at least ten counts. The chain joins TRBV7-9 to TRBJ2-2; D gene unclear. Trimming took off 3 bases at V and 4 bases at J, with 6 bases between the two ends. CDR1 is SEHNR, CDR2 FQNEAQ, per germline (reference sequence). The CDR3 loop spans 13 amino acids. The CDR3 coding sequence is TGTGCCAGCAGCTTCAGGACCACCGGGGAGCTGTTTTTT. Translating it yields CASSFRTTGELFF.

This clonotype was recorded many times. The V call is TRBV12-3 or TRBV12-4, the J call TRBJ2-5; 9 bases fit TRBD2. The junction had 6 bases not matched to a gene; V was cut back by 5 bases and J by 5 bases. The CDR3 extends over 14 amino acids. CDR3 residues: CASSPGLAEETQYF. CDR3 coding DNA: TGTGCCAGCAGTCCGGGACTAGCCGAGGAGACCCAGTACTTC.

The table lists this clonotype with a few counts. The rearrangement joins TRBV6-5 to TRBJ1-2, with 7 bases lining up with TRBD1. The CDR3 loop spans 16 amino acids. Germline values: CDR1 MNHEY, CDR2 SVGAGI. The V gene end was trimmed by 6 bases and the J gene end by 7 bases; junction bases not matched to a gene: 17. The chain's CDR3 is CASSRLQNRGFGGYTF. The CDR3 nucleotides read TGTGCCAGCAGCCGCCTCCAAAACAGGGGATTTGGTGGCTACACCTTC.

This clonotype was counted between two and nine times. The chain recombines TRBV4-2 with TRBJ2-1; D remains ambiguous. This CDR3 comprises 13 residues. V shed 0 bases and J shed 12 bases, with 12 bases lying between them. Germline assignment: CDR1 LGHNA and CDR2 YNFKEQ. In DNA form, the CDR3 reads TGTGCCAGCAGCCAAGATCAGGTAACACGGCAGTTCTTC. The encoded protein is CASSQDQVTRQFF.

V gene TRBV7-9 combines with J gene TRBJ1-4; 8 positions match TRBD1. Germline trimming cut 6 bases from V and 10 bases from J; bases unmatched to any gene: 4. This CDR3 comprises 12 residues. Germline lookup yields CDR1 SEHNR and CDR2 FQNEAQ (reference sequence). CDR3 nucleotide sequence: TGTGCCAGCAGAGACGGACAGGGAAAACTGTTTTTT. Translating gives CASRDGQGKLFF.